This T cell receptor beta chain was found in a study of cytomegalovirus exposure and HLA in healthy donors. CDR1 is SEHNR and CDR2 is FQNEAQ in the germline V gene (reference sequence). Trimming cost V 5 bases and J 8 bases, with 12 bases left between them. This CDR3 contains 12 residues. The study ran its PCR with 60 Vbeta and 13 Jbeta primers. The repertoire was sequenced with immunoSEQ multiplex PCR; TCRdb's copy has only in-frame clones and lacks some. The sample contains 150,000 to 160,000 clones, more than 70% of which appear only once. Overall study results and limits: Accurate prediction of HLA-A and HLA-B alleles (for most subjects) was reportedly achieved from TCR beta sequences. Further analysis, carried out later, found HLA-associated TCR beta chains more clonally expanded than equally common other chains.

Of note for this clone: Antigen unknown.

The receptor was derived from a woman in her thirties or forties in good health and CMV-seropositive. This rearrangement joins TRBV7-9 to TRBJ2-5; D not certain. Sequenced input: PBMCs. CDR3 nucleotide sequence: TGTGCCAGCAGCCCCGACTCCGCCACCCAGTACTTC. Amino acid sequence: CASSPDSATQYF.